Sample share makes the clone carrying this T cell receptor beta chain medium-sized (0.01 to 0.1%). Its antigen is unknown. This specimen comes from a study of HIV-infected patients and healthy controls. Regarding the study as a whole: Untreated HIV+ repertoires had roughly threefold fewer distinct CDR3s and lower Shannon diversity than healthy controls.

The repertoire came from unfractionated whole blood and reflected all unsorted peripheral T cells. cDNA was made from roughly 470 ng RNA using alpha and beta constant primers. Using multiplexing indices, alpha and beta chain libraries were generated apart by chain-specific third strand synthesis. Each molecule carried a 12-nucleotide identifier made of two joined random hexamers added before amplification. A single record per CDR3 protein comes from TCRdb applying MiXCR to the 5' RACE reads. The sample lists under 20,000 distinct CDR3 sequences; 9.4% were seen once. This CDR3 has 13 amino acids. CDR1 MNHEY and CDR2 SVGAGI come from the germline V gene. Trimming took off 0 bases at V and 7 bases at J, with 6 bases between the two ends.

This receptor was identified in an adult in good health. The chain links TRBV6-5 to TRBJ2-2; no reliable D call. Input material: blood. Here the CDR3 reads CASSYSRFGELFF. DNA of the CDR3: TGTGCCAGCAGTTACTCTAGGTTCGGGGAGCTGTTTTTT.